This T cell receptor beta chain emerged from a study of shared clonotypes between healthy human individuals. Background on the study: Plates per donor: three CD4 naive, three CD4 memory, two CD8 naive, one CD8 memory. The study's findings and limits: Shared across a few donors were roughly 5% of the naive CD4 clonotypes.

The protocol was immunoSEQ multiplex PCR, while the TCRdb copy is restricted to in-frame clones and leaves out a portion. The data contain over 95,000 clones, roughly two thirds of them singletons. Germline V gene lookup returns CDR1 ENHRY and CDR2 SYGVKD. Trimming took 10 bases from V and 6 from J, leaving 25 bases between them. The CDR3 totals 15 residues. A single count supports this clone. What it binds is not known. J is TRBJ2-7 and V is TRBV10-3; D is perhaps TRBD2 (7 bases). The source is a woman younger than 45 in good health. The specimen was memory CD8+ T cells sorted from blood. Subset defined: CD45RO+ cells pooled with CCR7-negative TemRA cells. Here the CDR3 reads CARTESGGPPSEQYF. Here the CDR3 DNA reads TGTGCCAGGACTGAGTCGGGGGGCCCCCCCTCCGAGCAGTACTTC.